This section outlines one T cell receptor (delta chain) sequence together with its context. The protein TCRdb lists belongs to a much larger clone and differs from this DNA's translation at residue 12, which points to a read error; the protein shown is made from the DNA. TCRdb re-called clones from the RT-PCR reads using CATT. The table has about 2,900 delta-chain clones, around 5% seen once. These data come from a study of gamma-delta T cells after stem cell transplantation. The TCR comes from a human donor. It is not recorded whose cells these are; they may come from a transplant donor. Input material: gamma-delta T cells.

This CDR3 is CACDTLNLGDTYTDKLIF. Written as DNA, the CDR3 is TGTGCCTGTGACACCTTAAACCTGGGGGATACGTACACCGATAAACTCATCTTT. The V and J genes are TRDV2 and TRDJ1; 12 nucleotides match TRDD3. From germline, CDR1 is GEAIGNYY and CDR2 EKD. This CDR3 contains 18 residues. V lost 0 bases and J lost 0; bases outside the gene matches: 7.